Judged by abundance, the clone carrying this T cell receptor beta chain is medium-sized. Antigen: not known. Germline CDR1 reads DFQATT; CDR2 reads SNEGSKA (reference sequence). J was trimmed by 5 bases and V by 3 bases; bases with no gene match: 5. This CDR3 spans 14 amino acids. A single record per CDR3 protein comes from TCRdb applying MiXCR to the 5' RACE reads. Here the sample spans nearly 55,000 distinct CDR3 sequences, almost 25% being singletons. Findings and caveats of the study: Whole repertoires were not studied in the larger cohort, only one V-J beta rearrangement.

Material: tumor-infiltrating naive CD4+ T cells sorted from the breast tumor. The subset denotes: naive CD4+ T cells, CD4+CD45RA+CD25-. This receptor was taken from a female donor with breast cancer. The chain links TRBV20-1 to TRBJ2-1; 9 bases are shared with TRBD2. In nucleotides, the CDR3 is TGCAGTGCTAGGTCGGCGGGAGGGAACAATGAGCAGTTCTTC. Residues: CSARSAGGNNEQFF.